The entry below gives a single T cell receptor (beta chain) sequence along with its context. Its antigen is unknown. The sample originates from a study of cytomegalovirus exposure and HLA in healthy donors. Study at large: HLA-typed donors contributed about 85 million unique TCRs, which were held in an early data release.

Notes on the study in general: Researchers reported from a later analysis that most CMV-associated TCR beta chains appeared HLA-restricted. The study assumed roughly uniform donor sequencing depth for presence/absence analyses.

Amplification used 60 Vbeta primers and 13 Jbeta primers. Clones were sequenced by immunoSEQ multiplex PCR, and TCRdb holds only the in-frame ones, with some missing. In total, the table holds approximately 80,000 clones. This TCR was sampled from a woman aged 30 to 39 in good health and CMV-seronegative. Sequencing used PBMCs.

The chain's CDR3 is CASSLGGGDEQFF. DNA for the CDR3: TGCGCCAGCAGCTTGGGAGGGGGCGATGAGCAGTTCTTC. The rearrangement uses TRBV5-1 and TRBJ2-1; 7 bases are shared with TRBD1. There are 13 residues in the CDR3. Germline CDR1 reads SGHRS; CDR2 reads YFSETQ. V shed 0 bases, J shed 8 bases, and the junction held 2 bases outside the gene matches.